One sample yielded the 25 T cell receptor beta chains listed below, sequenced in a study of T cell clonotyping in hematopoietic cell transplantation. Using immunoSEQ multiplex PCR, the repertoire was profiled, and TCRdb retains in-frame clones only, with some absent. The table lists about 43,000 clones, 95% of them singletons. Sequencing was carried out using peripheral blood mononuclear cells. The receptors originated from a man under 40 in good health. Some clones in this sample may be carry-over from other donors' samples.

The chain is built from TRBV25-1 and TRBJ2-5; D unclear. Germline lookup yields CDR1 MGHDK and CDR2 SYGVNS. The V end was cut by 1 base, the J end by 6 bases, with 3 bases between. The CDR3 is made up of 11 amino acids. The CDR3 protein is CASSESKTQYF. The CDR3 nucleotides read TGTGCCAGCAGTGAATCGAAGACCCAGTACTTC. The full variable domain, in which reference TRBV25-1 and TRBJ2-5 provide the parts outside the CDR3, is EADIYQTPRYLVIGTGKKITLECSQTMGHDKMYWYQQDPGMELHLIHYSYGVNSTEKGDLSSESTVSRIRTEHFPLTLESARPSHTSQYLCASSESKTQYFGPGTRLLVL.

This chain uses TRBV7-8 with TRBJ2-3; TRBD2 matches at 13 bases. J gave up 5 bases and V 6 bases, and 8 bases lay outside the gene matches. The germline CDR1 and CDR2 sequences are SGHVS and FQNEAQ. CDR3 length equals 16 residues. The CDR3 bases are TGTGCCAGCAGTTTACTAGCGGGGGGGCATTTAGATACGCAGTATTTT. This translates into CASSLLAGGHLDTQYF.

The gene calls are TRBV6-5 and TRBJ1-6; D is ambiguous. Trimming took 5 bases from V and 5 from J, leaving 10 bases between them. The CDR3 loop spans 14 amino acids. The germline V gene has CDR1 MNHEY and CDR2 SVGAGI. In nucleotides, the CDR3 is TGTGCCAGCAGTCACCGACGGAATAATTCACCCCTCCACTTT. It yields the protein CASSHRRNNSPLHF.

A note on this clone: Relative to the germline gene, one junction end is altered; a read error may explain this. The V and J genes are TRBV19 and TRBJ2-1; D possibly corresponds to TRBD2 (5 bases). CDR1 and CDR2 (germline): LNHDA, SQIVND (reference sequence). The CDR3 length is 13 residues. DNA for the CDR3: TGTGCCAGTAGTTATACGAACCAGCGGTTCGGGGTCTTC. Amino acids: CASSYTNQRFGVF.

This clone was observed once. V usage is TRBV29-1 and J usage is TRBJ2-1; 7 bases line up with TRBD2. The CDR3 loop spans 11 amino acids. Unmatched junction bases numbered 7, after V lost 8 bases and J lost 9 bases. CDR1 and CDR2 (germline): SQVTM, ANQGSEA. CDR3 in amino acids: CSCGGSSEQFF. DNA of the CDR3: TGCAGCTGCGGCGGGAGCAGTGAGCAGTTCTTC.

This clone was seen only a few times. The chain carries TRBV6-5 and TRBJ1-1; D is uncertain. Germline V gene lookup returns CDR1 MNHEY and CDR2 SVGAGI. The CDR3 length is 13 residues. Trimming removed 6 bases at V and 3 bases at J, with 11 bases between. In DNA, the CDR3 is TGTGCCAGCAGGGGAGGGAGGGACACTGAAGCTTTCTTT. Its translation is CASRGGRDTEAFF.

The chain carries TRBV29-1 and TRBJ1-2, with D unresolved. CDR1 and CDR2 (germline): SQVTM, ANQGSEA. This CDR3 comprises 15 residues. Trimming shortened V by 1 base and J by 4 bases, and 16 bases separated the two germline ends. The CDR3 protein is CSVEVREKGIYGYTF. As DNA, the CDR3 is TGCAGCGTTGAAGTGAGGGAAAAGGGTATCTATGGCTACACCTTC.

The V gene is TRBV2, the J gene TRBJ1-3; D is perhaps TRBD1 (5 bases). CDR1 is SNHLY and CDR2 is FYNNEI in the germline V gene. The CDR3 has 13 amino acids. Trimming stripped 3 bases from V and 3 bases from J, with 6 bases between. This chain's CDR3 is CASSEGVGNTIYF. CDR3 nucleotide sequence: TGTGCCAGCAGTGAGGGGGTTGGAAACACCATATATTTT. Full variable domain (rest looked up from reference TRBV2 and TRBJ1-3): EPEVTQTPSHQVTQMGQEVILRCVPISNHLYFYWYRQILGQKVEFLVSFYNNEISEKSEIFDDQFSVERPDGSNFTLKIRSTKLEDSAMYFCASSEGVGNTIYFGEGSWLTVV.

J is TRBJ2-1 and V is TRBV14; D not resolved. This CDR3 contains 13 residues. Trimming cost V 1 base and J 6 bases, with 7 bases left between them. The germline CDR1 and CDR2 sequences are SGHDN and FVKESK. The CDR3 here is CASSQGSANEQFF. The CDR3 coding sequence is TGTGCCAGCAGCCAAGGTTCAGCCAATGAGCAGTTCTTC.

The V call is TRBV11-2, the J call TRBJ1-1; D ambiguous. Germline CDR1 SGHAT, CDR2 FQNNGV. The CDR3 is 17 amino acids. Trimming took 5 bases from V and 3 from J, leaving 22 bases between them. CDR3 DNA sequence: TGTGCCAGCAGCCCGGGTGGAGGTGGCATTAAGGACACTGAAGCTTTCTTT. This gives the protein CASSPGGGGIKDTEAFF.

V gene TRBV6-1 combines with J gene TRBJ2-1; perhaps D is TRBD1 or TRBD2 (5 bases each). The CDR3 runs 15 residues. CDR1 is MNHNS and CDR2 is SASEGT in the germline V gene. V was cut by 6 bases and J by 0 bases, with 12 bases left in between. This CDR3 is CASRKGPFSYNEQFF. CDR3 coding DNA: TGTGCCAGCAGGAAGGGACCGTTCTCCTACAATGAGCAGTTCTTC.

V is TRBV4-2 and J is TRBJ2-5; D tentatively fits TRBD1 or TRBD2 (5 bases each). V lost 2 bases, J lost 4 bases, and 17 bases lay in between. This CDR3 has 16 residues. Germline V gives CDR1 LGHNA, CDR2 YNFKEQ. This chain's CDR3 is CASSQSGKGSGETQYF. CDR3 DNA sequence: TGTGCCAGCAGCCAAAGCGGTAAGGGGAGTGGAGAGACCCAGTACTTC.

V is TRBV9 and J is TRBJ2-2; TRBD1 matches 9 bases. This CDR3 is 16 amino acids long. Germline V lookup: CDR1 SGDLS, CDR2 YYNGEE. Unmatched junction bases numbered 7, after V lost 3 bases and J lost 4 bases. CDR3 sequence (DNA): TGTGCCAGCAGCGGAAGGGGACAGGGAGGCACCGGGGAGCTGTTTTTT. Translating it yields CASSGRGQGGTGELFF.

This chain links TRBV19 with TRBJ1-2, with 9 bases matching TRBD1. The CDR3 totals 13 residues. Germline lookup yields CDR1 LNHDA and CDR2 SQIVND (reference sequence). V was pared by 6 bases and J by 4 bases, with 3 bases of the junction left unmatched. The CDR3 region is CASRDRGAYGYTF. The DNA for the CDR3 is TGTGCCAGTAGGGACAGGGGAGCCTATGGCTACACCTTC. The full variable domain, rest sourced from reference TRBV19 and TRBJ1-2, is DGGITQSPKYLFRKEGQNVTLSCEQNLNHDAMYWYRQDPGQGLRLIYYSQIVNDFQKGDIAEGYSVSREKKESFPLTVTSAQKNPTAFYLCASRDRGAYGYTFGSGTRLTVV.

The genes are TRBV5-6 and TRBJ2-2, with a weak D call TRBD2 (5 bases). V was trimmed by 0 bases and J by 8 bases, leaving 11 bases between them. This CDR3 has 14 residues. Germline V gives CDR1 SGHDT, CDR2 YYEEEE. CDR3 coding DNA: TGTGCCAGCAGCTTGGGAGGAGGCGGTGGGGAGCTGTTTTTT. This sequence encodes CASSLGGGGGELFF.

This chain connects TRBV11-2 to TRBJ2-2, with D unresolved. V was clipped by 0 bases and J by 7 bases, with 3 bases between them. CDR1 SGHAT and CDR2 FQNNGV come from the germline V gene. The CDR3 contains 12 residues. The CDR3 sequence is CASSLDFGELFF. CDR3 DNA sequence: TGTGCCAGCAGCTTAGACTTCGGGGAGCTGTTTTTT.

The genes are TRBV5-4 and TRBJ1-3; D is undetermined. V was pared by 4 bases and J by 2 bases, with 10 bases between. Germline CDR1 reads SGHNT; CDR2 reads YYREEE (reference sequence). The CDR3 is 14 amino acids. The CDR3 protein is CASSRGVAGNTIYF. The DNA for the CDR3 is TGTGCCAGCAGCCGGGGTGTTGCTGGAAACACCATATATTTT.

This clone was detected once. The rearrangement links TRBV7-2 to TRBJ2-5; 9 bases align to TRBD2. This CDR3 has 15 amino acids. V shed 5 bases, J shed 4 bases, and the junction held 8 bases outside the gene matches. Germline lookup yields CDR1 SGHTA and CDR2 FQGNSA. Written as DNA, the CDR3 is TGTGCCAGCAGCCCGCGGACTAGCGACGTAGAGACCCAGTACTTC. As protein: CASSPRTSDVETQYF.

This chain uses TRBV19 with TRBJ1-2, with 9 bases lining up with TRBD1. With V trimmed by 3 bases and J by 2 bases, 1 base remained unmatched. This CDR3 has 14 residues. The V gene's germline CDR1 is LNHDA and CDR2 SQIVND (reference sequence). The CDR3, as DNA: TGTGCCAGTAGTATTGGACAGGGGAACTATGGCTACACCTTC. Encoded protein: CASSIGQGNYGYTF.

This chain joins TRBV16 and TRBJ1-4, with TRBD1 matching over 7 bases. Germline assignment: CDR1 KGHSY and CDR2 FQNENV. The junction had 7 bases not matched to a gene; V was cut back by 4 bases and J by 5 bases. CDR3 size: 15 residues. DNA for the CDR3: TGTGCCAGCAGCCCCGTACAGGGGACGAATGAAAAACTGTTTTTT. It codes for CASSPVQGTNEKLFF.

A word on this clone: Within the sample, other DNA sequences also encode this same CDR3. V and J are TRBV30 and TRBJ2-3, with D unclear. Germline loops: CDR1 GTSNPN, CDR2 SVGIG (reference sequence). The CDR3 has 12 amino acids. Trimming took off 2 bases at V and 2 bases at J, with 5 bases between the two ends. The CDR3: CAWSPSTDTQYF. CDR3 bases: TGTGCCTGGAGTCCGTCCACAGATACGCAGTATTTT.

With regard to this clone: This same CDR3 is encoded by further DNA sequences in the sample. The rearrangement joins TRBV29-1 to TRBJ2-7; no clear D gene. Germline V lookup: CDR1 SQVTM, CDR2 ANQGSEA. The V end lost 3 bases, the J end lost 0 bases, and 6 bases lay between the germline ends. CDR3 size: 12 residues. The DNA of the CDR3 is TGCAGCGTTGAGGAGAGCTCCTACGAGCAGTACTTC. This sequence encodes CSVEESSYEQYF.

J is TRBJ1-1 and V is TRBV29-1; weak D call: TRBD1 (5 bases). With 7 bases removed from V and 4 bases from J, the gap between germline ends came to 13 bases. Germline values: CDR1 SQVTM, CDR2 ANQGSEA. The CDR3 contains 12 residues. The CDR3, as DNA: TGCAGCGCTGGACATGGGGGCACTGAAGCTTTCTTT. Protein: CSAGHGGTEAFF.

This chain joins TRBV5-1 and TRBJ1-2, with D possibly being TRBD1 (5 bases). The CDR3 has 15 residues. Germline V gene sequence: CDR1 SGHRS, CDR2 YFSETQ. V was trimmed by 3 bases and J by 0 bases, leaving 12 bases between them. CDR3 nucleotide sequence: TGCGCCAGCAGCTCGGACAACTTAGCTAACTATGGCTACACCTTC. Its protein product is CASSSDNLANYGYTF.

V usage is TRBV7-8 and J usage is TRBJ2-7; 9 nucleotides line up with TRBD1. The CDR3 is 14 residues long. Looked up from germline, CDR1 is SGHVS and CDR2 is FQNEAQ. Trimming cost V 5 bases and J 7 bases; bases outside gene matches: 9. CDR3 amino acids: CASSPWTGAVEQYF. The DNA of the CDR3 is TGTGCCAGCAGCCCCTGGACAGGGGCTGTTGAGCAGTACTTC.